This T cell receptor beta chain appears in the sequencing data of a study of naive and memory T cell subsets. An equimolar mix of two oligonucleotides served as the beta constant-region primer for TRBC1 and TRBC2. An oligonucleotide with the SP2 primer and a 12-nucleotide UMI was ligated to the cDNA 3' end. Nested alpha and beta constant-region primers with the SP2 primer drove four PCR rounds on ligated cDNA. TCRdb reanalysed the UMI-ligation and nested PCR reads using MiXCR and keeps one entry per CDR3 protein. The sample has about 85,000 distinct CDR3 sequences; around 14% are singletons. Germline lookup yields CDR1 SEHNR and CDR2 FQNEAQ (reference sequence). This CDR3 contains 16 residues. V lost 8 bases to trimming and J lost 6 bases; unmatched junction nucleotides: 14. As concerns this clonotype: The antigen is not known.

Study-wide results and limits: In CD4 and CD8 cells, diversity dropped from naive through EMRA.

The chain is built from TRBV7-9 and TRBJ2-4, with 9 bases that match TRBD2. Sequencing was carried out using central memory CD4+ T cells from blood. This sequence originates from a human donor in good health. The CDR3, as DNA: TGTGCCAGCGCGGCCAACGCGGGAGGGCCTTTAAACATTCAGTACTTC. Protein: CASAANAGGPLNIQYF.